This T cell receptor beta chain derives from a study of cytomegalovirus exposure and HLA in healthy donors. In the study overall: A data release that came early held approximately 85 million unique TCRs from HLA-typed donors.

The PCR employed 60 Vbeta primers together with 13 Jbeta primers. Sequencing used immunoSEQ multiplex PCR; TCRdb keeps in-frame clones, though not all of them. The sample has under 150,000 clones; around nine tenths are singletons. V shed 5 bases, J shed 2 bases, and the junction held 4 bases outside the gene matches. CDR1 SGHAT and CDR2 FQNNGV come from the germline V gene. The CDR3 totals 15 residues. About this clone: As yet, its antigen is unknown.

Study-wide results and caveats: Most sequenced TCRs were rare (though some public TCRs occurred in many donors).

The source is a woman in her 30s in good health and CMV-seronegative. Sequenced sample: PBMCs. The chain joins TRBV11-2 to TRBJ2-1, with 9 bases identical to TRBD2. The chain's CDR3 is CASSPGTSPYNEQFF. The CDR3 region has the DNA TGTGCCAGCAGCCCCGGGACTAGCCCCTACAATGAGCAGTTCTTC.